The rows below give T cell receptor beta chains drawn from one sample of a study of OX40 agonist ivuxolimab in advanced cancers. The method was immunoSEQ multiplex PCR; TCRdb's version includes in-frame clones alone and lacks a portion of them. Of approximately 49,000 clones in the sample, 85% were seen once. Sample: CD4+ or CD8+ T cells sorted from blood, taken in a trial of the OX40 agonist ivuxolimab. These TCRs come from an adult with an advanced solid tumor such as melanoma, head and neck, liver or kidney cancer. CDR3s include the opening cysteine and the closing phenylalanine or tryptophan. A D gene is named only where the DNA matches it firmly. Clone size, where shown, is once, few, many, or a class for clones that have expanded.

TRBV7-6,12,TRBJ1-1,NA,few,TGTGCCAGCAGCCCAACGGGGGGTGAAGCTTTCTTT,CASSPTGGEAFF
TRBV7-9,15,TRBJ1-4,NA,few,TGTGCCAGCAGTTATGGACCGGCAACTAATGAAAAACTGTTTTTT,CASSYGPATNEKLFF
TRBV7-9,15,TRBJ2-3,NA,NA,TGTGCCAGCAGCTTAGCTAGCAGCAGCACAGATACGCAGTATTTT,CASSLASSSTDTQYF
TRBV28,14,TRBJ2-5,NA,NA,TGTGCCACCCGCCCCTCGGTCGGCCAAGAGACCCAGTACTTC,CATRPSVGQETQYF
TRBV27,15,TRBJ1-4,TRBD1,NA,TGTGCCAGCAGTGTCGGGACAGTTAATAATGAAAAACTGTTTTTT,CASSVGTVNNEKLFF
TRBV9,15,TRBJ2-3,NA,NA,TGTGCCAGCAGCTTCTCTAGCGTAGCTTCAGATACGCAGTATTTT,CASSFSSVASDTQYF
TRBV7-9,15,TRBJ1-2,NA,once,TGTGCCAGCAGCTTAGATGAGGTCCCTAACTATGGCTACACCTTC,CASSLDEVPNYGYTF
TRBV4-1,16,TRBJ2-2,TRBD2,NA,TGCGCCAGCAGCCAAGTCTGGGGGGGTGACACCGGGGAGCTGTTTTTT,CASSQVWGGDTGELFF
TRBV7-3,16,TRBJ2-1,TRBD2,NA,TGTGCCAGCAGCCCCAGCGGGGGGGCCACGTACAATGAGCAGTTCTTC,CASSPSGGATYNEQFF
TRBV9,13,TRBJ1-6,NA,NA,TGTGCCAGCAGCCCGCAAACTAATTCACCCCTCCACTTT,CASSPQTNSPLHF